Listed below are T cell receptor beta chains from one sample, sequenced in a study of graft-versus-host responses after intestinal transplantation. Their antigens are not known. Libraries were prepared by immunoSEQ multiplex PCR; TCRdb keeps only in-frame clonotypes and omits some of them. The data show approximately 110,000 clones, approximately 93% seen once. The sample consisted of unstimulated CD8+ T cells sorted from spleen or lymph node cells, taken before transplant. The receptor set was obtained from a human donor who was the organ donor for an intestinal transplant. Each CDR3 is given with its conserved first and last residue. The D gene is left open where the match is weak. Clone size is shown for a subset of rows, as once, few, many or a class of expanded clone.

j_gene | v_gene | abundance | d_gene | CDR3aa | CDR3nt
TRBJ2-7 | TRBV28 | once | . | CASYGAASYEQYF | TGTGCCAGCTACGGGGCAGCATCCTACGAGCAGTACTTC
TRBJ2-7 | TRBV10-3 | . | TRBD1 | CGAGLDRTYEQYF | TGTGGCGCCGGCTTGGACAGGACCTACGAGCAGTACTTC
TRBJ2-7 | TRBV7-2 | . | . | CASSLTPGHSYEQYF | TGTGCCAGCAGCTTAACCCCGGGACATTCCTACGAGCAGTACTTC
TRBJ2-3 | TRBV4-3 | . | . | CASSQDVPIIYATDTQYF | TGCGCCAGCAGCCAAGATGTCCCTATCATCTACGCCACAGATACGCAGTATTTT
TRBJ2-1 | TRBV28 | . | . | CASTEDSYNEQFF | TGTGCCAGCACGGAGGACTCCTACAATGAGCAGTTCTTC
TRBJ2-5 | TRBV25-1 | . | . | CASNKGWETQYF | TGTGCCAGCAATAAGGGATGGGAGACCCAGTACTTC
TRBJ2-7 | TRBV6-6 | few | . | CASSPGSSYEQYF | TGTGCCAGCAGCCCTGGATCTTCGTACGAGCAGTACTTC
TRBJ2-7 | TRBV4-1 | . | TRBD1 | CASRWDRGTSYEQYF | TGCGCCAGCAGGTGGGACAGAGGAACTTCCTACGAGCAGTACTTC
TRBJ2-4 | TRBV4-1 | . | TRBD2 | CASSQGTSGSRW | TGCGCCAGCAGCCAAGGAACTAGCGGGAGTAGGTGG
TRBJ1-3 | TRBV9 | . | . | CASSGQNTIYF | TGTGCCAGCAGCGGCCAAAACACCATATATTTT
TRBJ2-4 | TRBV15 | . | . | CATSLSSGGIQYF | TGTGCCACCAGTCTTTCGTCCGGGGGCATTCAGTACTTC
TRBJ2-1 | TRBV4-1 | . | . | CASSQDSPTQFF | TGCGCCAGCAGCCAAGATTCCCCAACGCAGTTCTTC
TRBJ2-7 | TRBV6-6 | . | . | CASRVGPDYEQYF | TGTGCCAGCAGGGTCGGGCCGGACTACGAGCAGTACTTC
TRBJ2-3 | TRBV7-9 | . | . | CASSLALSPSTDTQYF | TGTGCCAGCAGCTTAGCGCTCTCTCCTAGCACAGATACGCAGTATTTT
TRBJ1-1 | TRBV4-1 | once | . | CASSQGSFMNTEAFF | TGCGCCAGCAGCCAAGGGTCGTTCATGAACACTGAAGCTTTCTTT
TRBJ2-1 | TRBV4-1 | once | TRBD2 | CASSQGTSGFNEQFF | TGCGCCAGCAGCCAAGGGACTAGCGGTTTCAATGAGCAGTTCTTC
TRBJ1-2 | TRBV29-1 | once | . | CSSLRGVYGYTF | TGCAGCTCCCTCCGAGGGGTCTATGGCTACACCTTC
TRBJ1-4 | TRBV6-5 | . | . | CASSYGAGEKLFF | TGTGCCAGCAGTTATGGTGCGGGTGAAAAACTGTTTTTT
TRBJ2-1 | TRBV5-8 | . | TRBD2 | CASSLGRLAGVWSSYNEQFF | TGTGCCAGCAGCTTGGGTCGACTAGCGGGAGTTTGGAGCTCCTACAATGAGCAGTTCTTC
TRBJ2-7 | TRBV5-1 | . | TRBD2 | CASRLAGSYEQYF | TGCGCCAGTCGACTAGCGGGCTCCTACGAGCAGTACTTC
TRBJ2-3 | TRBV6-5 | . | . | CASSLGDGTDTQYF | TGTGCCAGCAGTTTAGGGGATGGCACAGATACGCAGTATTTT
TRBJ2-7 | TRBV5-1 | . | TRBD2 | CASSWTSGAYEQYF | TGCGCCAGCAGCTGGACTAGCGGAGCCTACGAGCAGTACTTC
TRBJ2-5 | TRBV7-6 | . | TRBD1 | CASSLKGAIETQYF | TGTGCCAGCAGCTTAAAGGGGGCAATTGAGACCCAGTACTTC
TRBJ1-5 | TRBV30 | . | . | CAWSIFGDQPQHF | TGTGCCTGGAGCATATTTGGTGATCAGCCCCAGCATTTT
TRBJ2-5 | TRBV9 | . | . | CASSAPGPPWETQYF | TGTGCCAGCAGCGCGCCGGGCCCCCCTTGGGAGACCCAGTACTTC
TRBJ2-7 | TRBV7-2 | . | . | CASSWTASYEQYF | TGTGCCAGCAGCTGGACTGCATCCTACGAGCAGTACTTC
TRBJ2-7 | TRBV9 | . | . | CASSPSHGTYEQYF | TGTGCCAGCAGCCCTTCACACGGAACCTACGAGCAGTACTTC
TRBJ1-4 | TRBV19 | . | . | CASSIDSQATNEKLFF | TGTGCCAGTAGTATAGACTCACAGGCAACTAATGAAAAACTGTTTTTT
TRBJ2-7 | TRBV28 | . | . | CASNGPTATYEQYF | TGTGCCAGCAACGGGCCGACAGCCACCTACGAGCAGTACTTC
TRBJ1-2 | TRBV6-5 | . | . | CASRRGGDGYTF | TGTGCCAGCAGGAGGGGGGGAGATGGCTACACCTTC
TRBJ2-2 | TRBV19 | . | . | CASSPKQGWNTGELFF | TGTGCCAGTAGTCCTAAACAGGGTTGGAACACCGGGGAGCTGTTTTTT
TRBJ1-4 | TRBV28 | . | . | CASSRSGWGEKLFF | TGTGCCAGCAGCCGCTCGGGGTGGGGTGAAAAACTGTTTTTT
TRBJ2-7 | TRBV2 | . | TRBD1 | CASQGASGLAAYEQYF | TGTGCCAGTCAGGGGGCAAGTGGTTTGGCGGCCTACGAGCAGTACTTC
TRBJ1-5 | TRBV10-2 | . | . | CASSGGGSNQPQHF | TGCGCCAGCAGTGGTGGGGGGAGCAATCAGCCCCAGCATTTT
TRBJ2-1 | TRBV27 | . | . | CASRNRVRYNEQFF | TGTGCCAGCAGGAACAGGGTAAGGTACAATGAGCAGTTCTTC
TRBJ2-2 | TRBV29-1 | . | . | CSVGLAGPGELFF | TGCAGCGTTGGTCTAGCTGGGCCCGGGGAGCTGTTTTTT
TRBJ2-7 | TRBV6-6 | . | . | CASSYSGQYEQYF | TGTGCCAGCAGTTACTCGGGGCAGTACGAGCAGTACTTC
TRBJ2-1 | TRBV10-3 | . | . | CAISDGLNEQFF | TGTGCCATCAGTGACGGCCTCAATGAGCAGTTCTTC
TRBJ2-1 | TRBV30 | . | . | CAWNDLKINNEQFF | TGTGCCTGGAATGACTTGAAAATAAACAATGAGCAGTTCTTC
TRBJ2-1 | TRBV4-1 | once | . | CASSQVTGDEQFF | TGCGCCAGCAGCCAAGTGACGGGAGATGAGCAGTTCTTC
TRBJ2-7 | TRBV18 | . | . | CASSALETSYEQYF | TGTGCCAGCTCTGCATTGGAGACTTCCTACGAGCAGTACTTC
TRBJ2-7 | TRBV27 | . | . | CASSLQAAAYEQYF | TGTGCCAGCAGTTTACAGGCGGCCGCCTACGAGCAGTACTTC
TRBJ2-7 | TRBV4-3 | . | TRBD2 | CAGSLGLASYEQYF | TGCGCCGGCAGCCTGGGACTAGCCTCCTACGAGCAGTACTTC
TRBJ2-5 | TRBV4-2 | . | . | CASRYLGDLQETQYF | TGTGCCAGCAGGTACCTGGGGGACTTACAAGAGACCCAGTACTTC
TRBJ2-7 | TRBV11-1 | . | . | CASSLYQGPGYEQYF | TGTGCCAGCAGTCTTTATCAGGGCCCCGGCTACGAGCAGTACTTC
TRBJ2-2 | TRBV4-1 | . | TRBD1 | CASSQEPGGPNTGELFF | TGCGCCAGCAGCCAAGAGCCAGGGGGCCCGAACACCGGGGAGCTGTTTTTT
TRBJ1-1 | TRBV19 | . | . | CASLTGGEAFF | TGTGCCAGCCTTACAGGCGGTGAAGCTTTCTTT
TRBJ2-1 | TRBV6-5 | . | . | CASSSDLSAYNEQFF | TGTGCCAGCAGCTCCGACTTGTCAGCCTACAATGAGCAGTTCTTC
TRBJ2-6 | TRBV29-1 | . | . | CSVEDQSLWAGANVLTF | TGCAGCGTTGAAGATCAGTCCCTTTGGGCGGGGGCCAACGTCCTGACTTTC
TRBJ2-7 | TRBV28 | . | . | CASSFWLYEQYF | TGTGCCAGCAGTTTTTGGCTTTACGAGCAGTACTTC
TRBJ2-7 | TRBV10-1 | . | TRBD2 | CASSANETSAYAYEQYF | TGCGCCAGCAGTGCAAATGAGACTAGCGCCTACGCCTACGAGCAGTACTTC
TRBJ2-1 | TRBV11-2 | . | TRBD2 | CASSSPPRLADPFNEQFF | TGTGCCAGCAGCTCACCCCCCCGACTAGCGGATCCCTTTAATGAGCAGTTCTTC